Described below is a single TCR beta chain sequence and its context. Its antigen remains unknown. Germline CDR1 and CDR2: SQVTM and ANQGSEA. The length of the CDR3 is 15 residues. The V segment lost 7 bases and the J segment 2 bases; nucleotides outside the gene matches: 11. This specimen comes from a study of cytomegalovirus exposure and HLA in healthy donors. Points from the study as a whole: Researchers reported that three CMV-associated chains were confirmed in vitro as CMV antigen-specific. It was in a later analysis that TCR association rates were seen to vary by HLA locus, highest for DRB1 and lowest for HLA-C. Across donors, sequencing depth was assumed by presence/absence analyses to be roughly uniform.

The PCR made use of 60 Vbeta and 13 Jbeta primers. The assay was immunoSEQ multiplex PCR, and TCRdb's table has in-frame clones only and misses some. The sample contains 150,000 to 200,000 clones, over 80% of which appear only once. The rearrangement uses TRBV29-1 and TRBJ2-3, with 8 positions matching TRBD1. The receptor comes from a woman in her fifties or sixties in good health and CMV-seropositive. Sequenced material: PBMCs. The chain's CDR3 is CSGISDRVVTDTQYF. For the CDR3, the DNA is TGCAGCGGGATTTCGGACAGGGTAGTCACAGATACGCAGTATTTT.